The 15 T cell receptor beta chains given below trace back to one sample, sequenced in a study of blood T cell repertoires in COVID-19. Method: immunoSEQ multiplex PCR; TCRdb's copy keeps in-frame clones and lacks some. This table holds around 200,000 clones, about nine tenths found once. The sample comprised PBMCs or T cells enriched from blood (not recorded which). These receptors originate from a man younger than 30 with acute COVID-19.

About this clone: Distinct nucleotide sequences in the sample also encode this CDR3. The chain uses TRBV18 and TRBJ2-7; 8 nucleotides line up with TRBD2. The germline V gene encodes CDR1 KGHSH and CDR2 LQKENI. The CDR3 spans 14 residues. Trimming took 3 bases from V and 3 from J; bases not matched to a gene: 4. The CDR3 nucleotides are TGTGCCAGCTCACCTAGCCTAGCGGGCTACGAGCAGTACTTC. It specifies CASSPSLAGYEQYF.

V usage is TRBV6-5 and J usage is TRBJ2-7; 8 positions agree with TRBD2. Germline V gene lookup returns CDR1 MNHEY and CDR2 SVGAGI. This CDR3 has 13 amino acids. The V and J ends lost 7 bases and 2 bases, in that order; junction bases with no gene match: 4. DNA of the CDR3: TGTGCCAGCAACCGGGGGGGACCCTACGAGCAGTACTTC. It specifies CASNRGGPYEQYF.

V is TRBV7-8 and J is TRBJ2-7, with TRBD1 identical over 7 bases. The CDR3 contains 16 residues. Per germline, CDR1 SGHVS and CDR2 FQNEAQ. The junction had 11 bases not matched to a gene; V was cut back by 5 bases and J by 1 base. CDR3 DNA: TGTGCCAGCAGCCCAAATTCCGGGACAGTTTCCTACGAGCAGTACTTC. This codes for CASSPNSGTVSYEQYF.

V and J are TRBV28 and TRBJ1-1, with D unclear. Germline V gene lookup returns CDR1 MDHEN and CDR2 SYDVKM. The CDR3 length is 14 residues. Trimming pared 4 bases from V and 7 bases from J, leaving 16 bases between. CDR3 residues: CASSSTPGFGEAFF. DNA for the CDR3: TGTGCCAGCAGTTCGACGCCGGGGTTTGGTGAAGCTTTCTTT.

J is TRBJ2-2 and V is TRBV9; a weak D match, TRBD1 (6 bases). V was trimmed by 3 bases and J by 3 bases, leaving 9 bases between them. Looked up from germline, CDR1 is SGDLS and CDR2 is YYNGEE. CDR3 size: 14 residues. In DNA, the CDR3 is TGTGCCAGCAGCGCCGGACAGTACACCGGGGAGCTGTTTTTT. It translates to CASSAGQYTGELFF.

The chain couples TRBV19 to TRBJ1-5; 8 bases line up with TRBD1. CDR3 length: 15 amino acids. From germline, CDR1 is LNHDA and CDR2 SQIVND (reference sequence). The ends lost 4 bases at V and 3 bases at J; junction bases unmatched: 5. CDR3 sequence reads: CASSRTGLHNQPQHF. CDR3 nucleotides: TGTGCCAGTAGTAGGACAGGGTTGCACAATCAGCCCCAGCATTTT.

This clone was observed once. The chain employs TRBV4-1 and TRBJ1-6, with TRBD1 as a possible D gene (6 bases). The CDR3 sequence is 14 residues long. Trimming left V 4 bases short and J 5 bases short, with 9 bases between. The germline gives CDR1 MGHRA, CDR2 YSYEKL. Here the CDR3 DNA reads TGCGCCAGCAGCCGACAGGCGGATAATTCACCCCTCCACTTT. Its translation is CASSRQADNSPLHF.

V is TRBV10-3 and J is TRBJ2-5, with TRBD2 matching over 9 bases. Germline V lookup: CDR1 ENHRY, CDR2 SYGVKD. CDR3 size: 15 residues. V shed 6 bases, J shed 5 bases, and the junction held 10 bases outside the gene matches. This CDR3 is CAIREAGGSGETQYF. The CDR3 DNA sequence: TGTGCCATCAGGGAAGCGGGAGGATCTGGGGAGACCCAGTACTTC.

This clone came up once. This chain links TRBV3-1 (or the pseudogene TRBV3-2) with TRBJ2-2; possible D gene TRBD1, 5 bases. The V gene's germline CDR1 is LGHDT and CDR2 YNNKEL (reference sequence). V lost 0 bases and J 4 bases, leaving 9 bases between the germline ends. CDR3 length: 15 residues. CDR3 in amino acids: CASSQDLQVTGELFF. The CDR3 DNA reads TGTGCCAGCAGCCAAGATCTACAGGTCACCGGGGAGCTGTTTTTT.

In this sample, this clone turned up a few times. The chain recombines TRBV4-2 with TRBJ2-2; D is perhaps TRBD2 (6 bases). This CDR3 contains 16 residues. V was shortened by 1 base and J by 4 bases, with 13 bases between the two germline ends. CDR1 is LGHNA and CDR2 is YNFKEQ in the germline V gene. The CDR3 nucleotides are TGTGCCAGCAGCCAAGGACTAGGGAATCCCACCGGGGAGCTGTTTTTT. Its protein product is CASSQGLGNPTGELFF.

As DNA, the CDR3 is TGTGCCAGCAGCTCGACAGGGAGTCCAGAAGGGGCCAACGTCCTGACTTTC. Its protein product is CASSSTGSPEGANVLTF. The chain couples TRBV7-9 to TRBJ2-6; the match to TRBD1 covers 7 bases. Germline-derived CDR1 and CDR2 are SEHNR and FQNEAQ (reference sequence). V dropped 4 bases and J dropped 4; count of bases not matched to a gene: 10. The CDR3 length is 17 residues.

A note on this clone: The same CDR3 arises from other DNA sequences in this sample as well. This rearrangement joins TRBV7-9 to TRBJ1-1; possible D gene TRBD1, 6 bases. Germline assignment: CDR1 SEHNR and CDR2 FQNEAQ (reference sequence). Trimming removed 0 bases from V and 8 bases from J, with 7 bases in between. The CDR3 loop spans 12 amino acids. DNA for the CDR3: TGTGCCAGCAGCTTAGCGGGGGCCGAAGCTTTCTTT. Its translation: CASSLAGAEAFF.

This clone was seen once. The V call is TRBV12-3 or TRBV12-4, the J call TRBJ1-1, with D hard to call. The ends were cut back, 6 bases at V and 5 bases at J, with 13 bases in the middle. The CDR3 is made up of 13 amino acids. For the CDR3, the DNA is TGTGCCAGCAGCCCCAACAGAGCTACTGAAGCTTTCTTT. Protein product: CASSPNRATEAFF.

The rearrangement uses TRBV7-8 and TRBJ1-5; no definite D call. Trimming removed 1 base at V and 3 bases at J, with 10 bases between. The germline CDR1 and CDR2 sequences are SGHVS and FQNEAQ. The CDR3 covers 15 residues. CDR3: CASSLGGSPNQPQHF. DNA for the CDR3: TGTGCCAGCAGCTTAGGTGGGAGCCCCAATCAGCCCCAGCATTTT.

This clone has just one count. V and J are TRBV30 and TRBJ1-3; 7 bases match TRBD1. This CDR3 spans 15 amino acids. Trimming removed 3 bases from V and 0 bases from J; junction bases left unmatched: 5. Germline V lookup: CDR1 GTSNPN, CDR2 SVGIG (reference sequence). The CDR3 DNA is TGTGCCTGGAGAACCGGGACAGCCTCTGGAAACACCATATATTTT. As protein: CAWRTGTASGNTIYF.